This T cell receptor (beta chain) was recorded in a study of blood T cell repertoires in COVID-19. Overall study context: Italy, Spain and the United States were the sources of the convalescent and acute COVID-19 samples. PBMCs, B-cell-depleted T cells, or T cells were the source of the cDNA or gDNA that made up the material.

Only in-frame clones appear in the TCRdb table, and some are missing; sequencing was by immunoSEQ multiplex PCR. The sample comprises over 20,000 clones, around 85% of which are singletons, and 40% to 65% rests with the top ten. The junction had 7 bases not matched to a gene; V was cut back by 9 bases and J by 1 base. The CDR3 length is 16 residues. CDR1 is LNHDA and CDR2 is SQIVND in the germline V gene (reference sequence). The sequenced material came from peripheral blood. This clonotype was obtained from a man between 45 and 60 years old with active or convalescent COVID-19. The genes are TRBV19 and TRBJ2-5, with 14 nucleotides matching TRBD2. This CDR3 is CASRTSGRSIQETQYF. The CDR3 bases are TGTGCCAGCCGGACTAGCGGGAGGAGTATCCAAGAGACCCAGTACTTC. The whole variable domain, filled in from reference TRBV19 and TRBJ2-5, reads DGGITQSPKYLFRKEGQNVTLSCEQNLNHDAMYWYRQDPGQGLRLIYYSQIVNDFQKGDIAEGYSVSREKKESFPLTVTSAQKNPTAFYLCASRTSGRSIQETQYFGPGTRLLVL.